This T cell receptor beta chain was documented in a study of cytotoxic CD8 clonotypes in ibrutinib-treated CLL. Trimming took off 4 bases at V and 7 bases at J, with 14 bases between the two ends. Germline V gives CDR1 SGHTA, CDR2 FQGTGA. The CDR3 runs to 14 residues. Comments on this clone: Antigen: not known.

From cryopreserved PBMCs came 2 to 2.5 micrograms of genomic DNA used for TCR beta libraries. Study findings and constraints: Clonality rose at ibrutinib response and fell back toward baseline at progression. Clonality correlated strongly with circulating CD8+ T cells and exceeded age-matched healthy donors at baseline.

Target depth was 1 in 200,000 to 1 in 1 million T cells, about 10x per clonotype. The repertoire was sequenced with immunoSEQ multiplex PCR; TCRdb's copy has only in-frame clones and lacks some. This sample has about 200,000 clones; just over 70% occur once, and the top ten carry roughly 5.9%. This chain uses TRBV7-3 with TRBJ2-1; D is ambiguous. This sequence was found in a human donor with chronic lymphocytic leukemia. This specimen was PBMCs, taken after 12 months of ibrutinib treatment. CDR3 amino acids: CASSSSTVWNEQFF. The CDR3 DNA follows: TGTGCCAGCAGCTCCTCCACGGTATGGAATGAGCAGTTCTTC.